This record covers a single T cell receptor (beta chain). The antigen is undetermined. Quantitative barcoded 5'-RACE was used to prepare TCR beta libraries. MiXCR, applied by TCRdb to the 5' RACE reads, yields one record per CDR3 protein. Of some 330,000 distinct CDR3 sequences in the sample, roughly 8% were seen once. This entry belongs to a study of CD8 T cells in ankylosing spondylitis. Study observations and caveats: CD8+ by phenotype, disease-linked clones were relatively rare in peripheral blood. From matched ankylosing spondylitis synovial fluid, disease-linked clones were reportedly recovered at significantly enriched levels. A TCR beta motif made of several highly homologous variants seemed typical of ankylosing spondylitis blood.

Input material: blood, either unsorted or a sorted T cell fraction (not recorded which). This receptor was taken from a male donor with ankylosing spondylitis.

The CDR3 DNA is TGCAGTGCTACTCTTGGGGGACTCCAAAAGGGATTTTACGAGCAGTACTTC. Translating gives CSATLGGLQKGFYEQYF. This chain joins TRBV20-1 and TRBJ2-7, with D perhaps TRBD2 (6 bases). This CDR3 comprises 17 residues. Between the trimmed V and J ends, which lost 4 bases and 4 bases, there was a span of 26 bases. The germline CDR1 and CDR2 sequences are DFQATT and SNEGSKA (reference sequence).